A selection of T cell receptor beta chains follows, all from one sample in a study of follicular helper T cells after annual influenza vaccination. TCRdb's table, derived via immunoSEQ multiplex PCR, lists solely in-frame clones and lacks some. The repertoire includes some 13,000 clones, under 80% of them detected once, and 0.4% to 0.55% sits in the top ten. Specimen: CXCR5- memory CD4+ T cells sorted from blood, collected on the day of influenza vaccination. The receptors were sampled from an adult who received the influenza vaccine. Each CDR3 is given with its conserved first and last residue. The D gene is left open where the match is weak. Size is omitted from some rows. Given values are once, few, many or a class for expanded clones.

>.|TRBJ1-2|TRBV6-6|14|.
TGTGCCAGCAGTTACGGGGCGTACGCCTATGGCTACACCTTC
CASSYGAYAYGYTF
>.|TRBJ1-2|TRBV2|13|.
TGTGCCAGCAGCCGAGAAGGGTTGGGTGGCTACACCTTC
CASSREGLGGYTF
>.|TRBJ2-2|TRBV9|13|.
TGTGCCAGCAGCGTAGATCTGGATAGATGGCTGTTTTTT
CASSVDLDRWLFF
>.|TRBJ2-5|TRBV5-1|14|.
TGCGCCAGCAGCTTGGGCCGGGGACAAGAGACCCAGTACTTC
CASSLGRGQETQYF
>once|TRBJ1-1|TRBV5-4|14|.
TGTGCCAGCAGCTTTATGGAGGGAAGTGGCGAAGCTTTCTTT
CASSFMEGSGEAFF
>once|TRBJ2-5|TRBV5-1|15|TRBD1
TGCGCCAGCCTACAGGGGCAGGGGGCTCGGGAGACCCAGTACTTC
CASLQGQGARETQYF
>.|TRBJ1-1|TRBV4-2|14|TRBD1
TGTGCCAGCAGCCAGGGACAGGGGGCCCCTGAAGCTTTCTTT
CASSQGQGAPEAFF
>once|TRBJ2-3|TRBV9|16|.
TGTGCCAGCAGCGTAGGAGAGGGAGATAGCACAGATACGCAGTATTTT
CASSVGEGDSTDTQYF
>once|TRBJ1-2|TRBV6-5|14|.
TGTGCCAGCAGTTACTCGAATGGACTAGGGGGCTACACCTTC
CASSYSNGLGGYTF
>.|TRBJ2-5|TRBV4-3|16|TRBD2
TGCGCCAGCAGCCAAGGACTAGCGGGGGGAGAAGAGACCCAGTACTTC
CASSQGLAGGEETQYF
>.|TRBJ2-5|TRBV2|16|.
TGTGCCCTCCCCAAGGGGGACATCCCGTCTGGGGAGGCCCAGTACTTC
CALPKGDIPSGEAQYF
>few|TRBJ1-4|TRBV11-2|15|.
TGTGCCAGCAGCTCCAGGCTCGGGCTTAATGAAAAACTGTTTTTT
CASSSRLGLNEKLFF
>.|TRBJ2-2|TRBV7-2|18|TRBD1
TGTGCCAGCAGCCCGCGGGACAGGGGGCGCGGGAACACCGGGGAGCTGTTTTTT
CASSPRDRGRGNTGELFF
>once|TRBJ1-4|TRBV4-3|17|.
TGCGCCAGCAGCCAAGAGGGCCCAGTGACAACTAATGAAAAACTGTTTTTT
CASSQEGPVTTNEKLFF
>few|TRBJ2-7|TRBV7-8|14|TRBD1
TGTGCCAGCAGCTCGGGACAGGGAATTTACGAGCAGTACTTC
CASSSGQGIYEQYF
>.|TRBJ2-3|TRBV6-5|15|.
TGTGCCAGCAGTTACTCTTGGTCCCGCACAGATACGCAGTATTTT
CASSYSWSRTDTQYF
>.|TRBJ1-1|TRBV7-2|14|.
TGTGCCAGCAGCTTAGGACGGGGGAACACTGAAGCTTTCTTT
CASSLGRGNTEAFF
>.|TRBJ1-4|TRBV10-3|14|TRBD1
TGTGCCATCAGTGACGACAGGGGAAGAGAAAAACTGTTTTTT
CAISDDRGREKLFF
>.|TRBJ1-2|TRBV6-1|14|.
TGTGCCAGCAATGAGTACATAACCAACTATGGCTACACCTTC
CASNEYITNYGYTF
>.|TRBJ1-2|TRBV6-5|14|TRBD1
TGTGCCAGCAGCACCGACAGGGGTAACTATGGCTACACCTTC
CASSTDRGNYGYTF
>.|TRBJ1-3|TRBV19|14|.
TGTGCCAGTAGTATATCAGTCTCTGGAAACACCATATATTTT
CASSISVSGNTIYF
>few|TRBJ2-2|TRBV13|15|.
TGTGCCAGCAGCCACGAGAGGCCAGGGGCCGGGGAGCTGTTTTTT
CASSHERPGAGELFF
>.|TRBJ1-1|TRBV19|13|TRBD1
TGTGCCAGTAGCAGACAGGGGACGGGTGAAGCTTTCTTT
CASSRQGTGEAFF
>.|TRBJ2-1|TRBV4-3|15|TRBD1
TGCGCCAGCAGCTCTGGACAGGGGACCTACAATGAGCAGTTCTTC
CASSSGQGTYNEQFF
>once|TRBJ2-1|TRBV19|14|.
TGTGCCAGTAGCCGCGACGTAGGTGGCTATGAGCAGTTCTTC
CASSRDVGGYEQFF
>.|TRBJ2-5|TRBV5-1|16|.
TGCGCCAGCAGCCATAGAGTAACAGGGACCGAGGGGACCCAGTACTTC
CASSHRVTGTEGTQYF
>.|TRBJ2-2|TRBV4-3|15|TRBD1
TGCGCCAGCAGCCAAGGACAGGGTAACACCGGGGAGCTGTTTTTT
CASSQGQGNTGELFF
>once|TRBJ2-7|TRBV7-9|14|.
TGTGCCAGCAGCTTGTCGGGGAGCTCCTACGAGCAGTACTTC
CASSLSGSSYEQYF
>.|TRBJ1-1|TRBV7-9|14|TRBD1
TGTGCCAGCAGTCGACAGGGGGGGGACACTGAAGCTTTCTTT
CASSRQGGDTEAFF
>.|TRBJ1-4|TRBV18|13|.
TGTGCCAGCTCTTATGCAACTAATGAAAAACTGTTTTTT
CASSYATNEKLFF
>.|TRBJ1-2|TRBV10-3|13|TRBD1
TGTGCCACCCTACAGGGGGCGTTGAGAGGCTACACCTTC
CATLQGALRGYTF
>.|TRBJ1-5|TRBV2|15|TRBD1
TGTGCCAGCAGTGGTCGGACAGGGTTAAATCAGCCCCAGCATTTT
CASSGRTGLNQPQHF
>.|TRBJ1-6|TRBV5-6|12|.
TGTGCCAGCAGCTCGGTACTATCACCCCTCCACTTT
CASSSVLSPLHF
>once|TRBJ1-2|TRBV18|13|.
TGTGCCAGCTCACCAGGAACCTTCGACGGCTACACCTTC
CASSPGTFDGYTF
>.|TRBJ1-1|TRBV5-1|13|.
TGCGCCAGCAGCTTGGTGGGGGCTGGTGAAGCTTTCTTT
CASSLVGAGEAFF
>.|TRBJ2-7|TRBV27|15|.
TGTGCCAGCAGTTTAAGGCAGGCCGGCTCCTACGAGCAGTACTTC
CASSLRQAGSYEQYF
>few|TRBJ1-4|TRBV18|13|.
TGTGCCAGCTCACCACGGTCTAATGAAAAACTGTTTTTT
CASSPRSNEKLFF
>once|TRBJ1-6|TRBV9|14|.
TGTGCCAGCAGCGTAGACAGAGAAAATTCACCCCTCCACTTT
CASSVDRENSPLHF
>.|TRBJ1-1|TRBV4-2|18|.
TGTGCCAGCAGCCAAGTAGGCTTATTAGGGGAGATGAACACTGAAGCTTTCTTT
CASSQVGLLGEMNTEAFF
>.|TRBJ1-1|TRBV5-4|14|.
TGTGCCAGCAGGATGGGGGGGGTAAACACTGAAGCTTTCTTT
CASRMGGVNTEAFF
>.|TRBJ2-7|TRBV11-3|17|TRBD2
TGTGCCAGCAGCCTGGGACTAGCGGGGGGGCTCTCCTACGAGCAGTACTTC
CASSLGLAGGLSYEQYF
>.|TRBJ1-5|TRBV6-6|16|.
TGTGCCAGCACTATCAGGGGTCCGAGATTAAATCAGCCCCAGCATTTT
CASTIRGPRLNQPQHF
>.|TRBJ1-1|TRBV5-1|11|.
TGCGCCCCCGGGGCGCGGACTGAAGCTTTCTTT
CAPGARTEAFF
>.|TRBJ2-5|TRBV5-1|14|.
TGCGCCAGCAGCGTTGGGACACCCCAAGAGACCCAGTACTTC
CASSVGTPQETQYF
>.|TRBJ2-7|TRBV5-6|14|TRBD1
TGTGCCAGCAGCCCCGAGACAGGGGGGAACGAGCAGTACTTC
CASSPETGGNEQYF
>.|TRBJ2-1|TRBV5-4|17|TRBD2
TGTGCCAGCAGGGGAACGCTGGGGACTAGGGCCCACAATGAGCAGTTCTTC
CASRGTLGTRAHNEQFF
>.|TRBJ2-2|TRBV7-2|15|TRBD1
TGTGCCAGCAGCAGACAGGGGGAGGGCACCGGGGAGCTGTTTTTT
CASSRQGEGTGELFF
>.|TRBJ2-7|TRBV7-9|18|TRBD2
TGTGCCAGCAGCTTTTCGCCTGGGACTAGCGGGGATTCCTACGAGCAGTACTTC
CASSFSPGTSGDSYEQYF
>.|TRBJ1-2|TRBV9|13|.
TGTGCCAGCAGCGCTACAGGGAACTATGGCTACACCTTC
CASSATGNYGYTF